Sequencing of this T cell receptor beta chain was carried out in a study of blood T cell repertoires in COVID-19. Repertoires were generated with immunoSEQ multiplex PCR, while TCRdb's copy carries only in-frame clones and drops some. The table shows some 190,000 clones, with about 84% occurring only once. The germline gives CDR1 KGHDR, CDR2 SFDVKD. The CDR3 is 14 residues long. V was pared by 6 bases and J by 3 bases, with 3 bases of the junction left unmatched. Participant ages covered roughly 18 to 90 years across 24 US areas. Each participant's cohort was designated according to participant-reported clinical history.

The sample taken for sequencing was PBMCs or T cells enriched from blood (not recorded which). This receptor was taken from a middle-aged man with acute COVID-19. V is TRBV24-1 and J is TRBJ2-3; 9 nucleotides match TRBD1. CDR3 sequence reads: CATSLTGGTDTQYF. The CDR3 DNA sequence: TGTGCCACCAGTTTGACAGGGGGGACAGATACGCAGTATTTT.